This T cell receptor (beta chain) was identified during a study of blood T cell repertoires in COVID-19 (dated by TCRdb to the early 2020s). Looking at the study overall: The collaborator samples originated in the United States, Italy and Spain and spanned the acute and convalescent phases of COVID-19. The prospective study material was composed of cDNA or gDNA derived from T cells, B-cell-depleted T cells, or PBMCs. The dataset comprised deeply sampled blood TCRbeta repertoires from subjects exposed to, actively infected with, or recovered from COVID-19. The repertoires were made available in a free public database intended to serve as a resource for research on the immune response to SARS-CoV-2. Samples came from the ongoing ImmuneRACE study (first 160 participants) plus 1,254 subjects from 6 global collaborators. The sample metadata nearly always contained a de-identified subject ID, COVID-19 status, age in years and sex. Where available, HLA class I and class II types were obtained from metadata supplied by the sample provider rather than from assay-based typing. The investigation overall reported the following: Clinical and demographic metadata were provided uncurated, with the amount varying by source and participant.

Collaborating institutions collected whole blood in K2EDTA tubes following their own protocols. Collaborator samples were shipped for TCRbeta analysis as frozen whole blood, isolated PBMCs, or DNA extracted from either sample type. TCRbeta CDR3 regions were amplified from genomic DNA using the immunoSEQ Assay, a bias-controlled multiplex PCR. The paper's data handling went like this. Nucleated cell counts per sample were estimated from amplification of reference gene primers within the assay. To quantify the absolute abundance of each unique TCRbeta CDR3 rearrangement, sequence reads were collapsed and filtered. Productive Simpson clonality was computed per sample as the square root of Simpson's diversity index over productive rearrangements. In its TCRdb copy, this immuneACCESS table keeps in-frame sequences only and misses some clones. Where compared with another copy, unresolved V genes explain less than half of these, and the others have no known cause. The D gene and trimming were derived from the DNA, and the V and J assignments and clone size from that table. Within this sample are roughly 240,000 clones, with roughly four fifths of them counted one time only. Around 1.8% of the sample is held by the ten biggest clonotypes.

With regard to this clone: The target of this receptor is not known. One base away there is no much larger clone; base qualities are not given.

The V and J ends are trimmed by 4 bases and 8 bases, leaving 10 bases between them. The germline V gene provides CDR1 KGHDR and CDR2 SFDVKD. Counted from cysteine to phenylalanine, this CDR3 has 13 amino acids. CDR3 DNA only is kept here, 39 bases in frame from base 1. This TCR derives from a woman aged 80 or older with acute or convalescent COVID-19. The sample was peripheral blood. The chain couples TRBV24-1 to TRBJ2-2; the D gene remains uncertain. The DNA sequence is TGTGCCACCAGTGACCCCCCCTTAGGGGAGCTGTTTTTT. Translated, this gives CATSDPPLGELFF.